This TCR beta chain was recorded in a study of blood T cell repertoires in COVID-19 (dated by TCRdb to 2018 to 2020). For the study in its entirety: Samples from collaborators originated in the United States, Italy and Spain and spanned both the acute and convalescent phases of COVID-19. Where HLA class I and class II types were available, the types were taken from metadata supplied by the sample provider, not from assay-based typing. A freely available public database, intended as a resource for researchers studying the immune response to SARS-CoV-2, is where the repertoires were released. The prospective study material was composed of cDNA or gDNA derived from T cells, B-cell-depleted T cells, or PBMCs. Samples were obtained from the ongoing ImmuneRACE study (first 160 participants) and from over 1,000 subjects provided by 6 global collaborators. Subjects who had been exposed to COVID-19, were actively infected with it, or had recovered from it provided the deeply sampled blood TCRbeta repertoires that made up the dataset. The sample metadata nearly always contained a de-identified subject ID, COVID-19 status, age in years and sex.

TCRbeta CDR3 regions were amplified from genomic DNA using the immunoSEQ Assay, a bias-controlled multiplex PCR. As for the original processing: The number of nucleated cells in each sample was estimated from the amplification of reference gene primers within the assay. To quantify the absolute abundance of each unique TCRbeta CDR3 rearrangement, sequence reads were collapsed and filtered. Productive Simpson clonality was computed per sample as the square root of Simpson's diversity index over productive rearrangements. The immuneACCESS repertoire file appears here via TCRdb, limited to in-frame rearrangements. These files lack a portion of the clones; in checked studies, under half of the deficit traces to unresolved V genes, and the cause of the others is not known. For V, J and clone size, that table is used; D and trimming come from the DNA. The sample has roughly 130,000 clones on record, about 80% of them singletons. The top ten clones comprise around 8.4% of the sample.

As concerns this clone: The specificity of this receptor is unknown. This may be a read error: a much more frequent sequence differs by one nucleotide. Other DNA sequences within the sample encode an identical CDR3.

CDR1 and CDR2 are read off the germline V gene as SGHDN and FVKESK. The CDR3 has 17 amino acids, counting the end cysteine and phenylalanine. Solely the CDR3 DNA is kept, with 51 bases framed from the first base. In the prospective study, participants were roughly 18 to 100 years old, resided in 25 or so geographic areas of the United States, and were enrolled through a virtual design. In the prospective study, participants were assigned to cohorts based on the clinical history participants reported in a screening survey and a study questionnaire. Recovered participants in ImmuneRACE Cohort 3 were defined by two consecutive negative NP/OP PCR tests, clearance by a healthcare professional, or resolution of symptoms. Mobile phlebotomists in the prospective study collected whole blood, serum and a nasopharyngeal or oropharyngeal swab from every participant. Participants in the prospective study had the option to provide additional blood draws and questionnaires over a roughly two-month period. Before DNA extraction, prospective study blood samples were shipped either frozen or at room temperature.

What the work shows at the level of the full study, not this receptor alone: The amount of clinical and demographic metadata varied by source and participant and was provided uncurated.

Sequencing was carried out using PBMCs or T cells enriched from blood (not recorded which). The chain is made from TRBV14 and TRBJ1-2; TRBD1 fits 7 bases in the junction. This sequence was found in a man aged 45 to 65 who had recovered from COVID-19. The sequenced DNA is TGTGCCAGCAGCCAAGACCCGCAGGGGGTACGTAGCTATGGCTACACCTTT. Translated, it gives CASSQDPQGVRSYGYTF.